These 25 T cell receptor beta chains were sequenced from one sample in a study of blood T cell repertoires in COVID-19. This table comes from immunoSEQ multiplex PCR, and its TCRdb copy is limited to in-frame clones, with some not included. The table lists around 160,000 clones, about four fifths of them singletons. Sequencing was done on a sample of PBMCs or T cells enriched from blood (not recorded which). These receptors all stem from a woman between 45 and 60 years old who had been exposed to COVID-19.

DNA for the CDR3: TGTGCCAGGCACAGGGCTCCAGGCTACACCTTC. Its translation: CARHRAPGYTF. The J gene is TRBJ1-2, the V gene TRBV5-6, with a possible D match to TRBD1 (6 bases). Germline loops: CDR1 SGHDT, CDR2 YYEEEE. Trimming stripped 8 bases from V and 8 bases from J, with 13 bases between. The CDR3 has 11 residues.

This rearrangement joins TRBV19 to TRBJ1-2; no clear D gene. V was trimmed by 10 bases and J by 6 bases, leaving 12 bases between them. The CDR3 loop spans 11 amino acids. Germline V gene lookup returns CDR1 LNHDA and CDR2 SQIVND (reference sequence). The CDR3 sequence is CATLDSDGYTF. The DNA for the CDR3 is TGTGCCACTCTCGACTCCGATGGCTACACCTTC.

This clone is a singleton in its sample. The chain links TRBV7-8 to TRBJ2-5; TRBD2 matches at 9 bases. Germline assignment: CDR1 SGHVS and CDR2 FQNEAQ. CDR3 length: 15 amino acids. Trimming removed 4 bases from V and 5 bases from J; junction bases left unmatched: 8. CDR3 in amino acids: CASSYLAGEIETQYF. The CDR3 coding sequence is TGTGCCAGCAGCTATTTAGCGGGAGAGATCGAGACCCAGTACTTC.

The chain combines TRBV7-2 with TRBJ1-5; TRBD1 might be the D (6 bases). The CDR3 spans 14 residues. CDR1 and CDR2 from the germline V gene are SGHTA and FQGNSA. Deletions cut 5 bases from V and 7 bases from J, with 15 bases between. The CDR3 DNA reads as TGTGCCAGCAGCAACACCCAGGGGACACAGCCCCAGCATTTT. Its translation is CASSNTQGTQPQHF.

This chain uses TRBV7-6 with TRBJ2-3, with TRBD2 matching over 7 bases. The CDR3 is made up of 17 amino acids. The J segment lost 1 base and the V segment lost 4 bases, leaving 11 bases of the junction unmatched. Germline V gene sequence: CDR1 SGHVS, CDR2 FNYEAQ. CDR3 residues: CASSSPHRTSGTDTQYF. CDR3 DNA sequence: TGTGCCAGCAGCTCCCCCCACCGAACTAGCGGCACAGATACGCAGTATTTT.

V is TRBV29-1 and J is TRBJ2-7, with 7 nucleotides matching TRBD1. Germline CDR1 and CDR2: SQVTM and ANQGSEA. The V segment lost 7 bases and the J segment 3 bases; nucleotides outside the gene matches: 9. The CDR3 has 13 residues. CDR3 coding DNA: TGCAGCGCCAATTACAGGGGCAGCTACGAGCAGTACTTC. As protein: CSANYRGSYEQYF.

This clone was counted a few times. The chain recombines TRBV3-1 (or the pseudogene TRBV3-2) with TRBJ2-2; the match to TRBD2 covers 7 bases. V shed 1 base, J shed 6 bases, and the junction held 11 bases outside the gene matches. The CDR3 loop spans 17 amino acids. Germline CDR1 and CDR2: LGHDT and YNNKEL (reference sequence). The chain's CDR3 is CASSQATSAGFSGELFF. CDR3 coding DNA: TGTGCCAGCAGCCAAGCTACTAGCGCGGGGTTCTCCGGGGAGCTGTTTTTT.

This clone appeared once. This sequence joins TRBV9 and TRBJ1-6; TRBD1 aligns across 8 bases. J gave up 14 bases and V 6 bases, and 10 bases lay outside the gene matches. The CDR3 extends over 13 amino acids. Germline CDR1 SGDLS, CDR2 YYNGEE. CDR3 nucleotides: TGTGCCAGCACAGATCGACAGGGGTCAGCCCTCCACTTT. Its translation: CASTDRQGSALHF.

The chain uses TRBV12-3 or TRBV12-4 and TRBJ1-2; D not resolved. Trimming cost V 5 bases and J 4 bases, with 11 bases left between them. This CDR3 contains 13 residues. In DNA form, the CDR3 reads TGTGCCAGCAGTGGCCGAGGCGGCTATGGCTACACCTTC. This encodes CASSGRGGYGYTF.

The chain carries TRBV5-8 and TRBJ2-3; D gene uncertain. The V end lost 2 bases, the J end lost 9 bases, and 10 bases lay between the germline ends. Germline-derived CDR1 and CDR2 are SGHTS and YDEGEE. CDR3 length equals 12 residues. The CDR3 is CASSFGLRTQYF. The CDR3 nucleotides read TGTGCCAGCAGCTTTGGTCTGAGAACGCAGTATTTT.

The genes are TRBV28 and TRBJ1-2; TRBD1 is a possible D gene (5 bases). The CDR3 runs 14 residues. Looked up from germline, CDR1 is MDHEN and CDR2 is SYDVKM. The V end lost 7 bases, the J end lost 3 bases, and 15 bases lay between the germline ends. The DNA for the CDR3 is TGTGCCAGCACCCCGGGGGGGAATCACTATGGCTACACCTTC. It specifies CASTPGGNHYGYTF.

The rearrangement uses TRBV5-1 and TRBJ2-3; no reliable D call. The length of the CDR3 is 14 residues. V lost 0 bases and J 0 bases, leaving 5 bases between the germline ends. Germline CDR1 and CDR2: SGHRS and YFSETQ. The CDR3 coding sequence is TGCGCCAGCAGCTTGGCCCATAGCACAGATACGCAGTATTTT. Residues: CASSLAHSTDTQYF.

This chain links TRBV5-5 with TRBJ1-1; D unclear. V lost 0 bases to trimming and J lost 4 bases, with 4 bases between them. The CDR3 contains 12 residues. Germline V gives CDR1 SGHKS, CDR2 YYEKEE (reference sequence). The CDR3 region is CASSLAVTEAFF. DNA for the CDR3: TGTGCCAGCAGCTTGGCGGTCACTGAAGCTTTCTTT.

This chain connects TRBV7-2 to TRBJ1-1; the D gene is possibly TRBD1 (5 bases). Germline V gene sequence: CDR1 SGHTA, CDR2 FQGNSA. The length of the CDR3 is 15 residues. The ends were cut back, 5 bases at V and 0 bases at J, with 13 bases in the middle. The CDR3 DNA reads as TGTGCCAGCAGCATCCCGGGGGTCATGAACACTGAAGCTTTCTTT. The encoded protein is CASSIPGVMNTEAFF.

With regard to this clone: Other nucleotide sequences from this sample produce the same CDR3. In DNA form, the CDR3 reads TGTGCCAGTAGTATAGGAGGGTCACCCCTCCACTTT. It is translated as CASSIGGSPLHF. The V call is TRBV19, the J call TRBJ1-6, with D unresolved. V lost 1 base, J lost 10 bases, and 5 bases lay in between. This CDR3 region has 12 residues. Germline assignment: CDR1 LNHDA and CDR2 SQIVND (reference sequence). Based on the CDR3 plus reference TRBV19 and TRBJ1-6, the full variable domain is DGGITQSPKYLFRKEGQNVTLSCEQNLNHDAMYWYRQDPGQGLRLIYYSQIVNDFQKGDIAEGYSVSREKKESFPLTVTSAQKNPTAFYLCASSIGGSPLHFGNGTRLTVT.

This sequence joins TRBV19 and TRBJ2-2; 9 positions match TRBD2. Germline loops: CDR1 LNHDA, CDR2 SQIVND (reference sequence). The CDR3 is 18 amino acids. V shed 3 bases and J 5 bases; nucleotides not matched to a gene: 13. CDR3 protein: CASSIPQGAGGRTGELFF. CDR3 in DNA: TGTGCCAGTAGTATTCCCCAAGGAGCGGGGGGTAGGACCGGGGAGCTGTTTTTT.

The rearrangement links TRBV7-2 to TRBJ2-5; 13 nucleotides line up with TRBD2. Looked up from germline, CDR1 is SGHTA and CDR2 is FQGNSA. V dropped 5 bases and J dropped 5; count of bases not matched to a gene: 8. The CDR3 consists of 16 residues. CDR3 nucleotide sequence: TGTGCCAGCAGCCGCACCAAGACTAGCGGGGGGGAGACCCAGTACTTC. It yields the protein CASSRTKTSGGETQYF.

The chain combines TRBV19 with TRBJ2-3; D possibly corresponds to TRBD2 (6 bases). This CDR3 spans 14 amino acids. Trimming stripped 8 bases from V and 5 bases from J, with 17 bases between. Germline values: CDR1 LNHDA, CDR2 SQIVND (reference sequence). The CDR3 sequence: CASGVGGAGDTQYF. CDR3 DNA: TGTGCCAGTGGCGTGGGGGGTGCAGGAGATACGCAGTATTTT.

This sequence joins TRBV20-1 and TRBJ2-3, with D unresolved. The CDR3 contains 11 residues. Germline assignment: CDR1 DFQATT and CDR2 SNEGSKA (reference sequence). CDR3 nucleotides: TGCAGCCTACCGCTCTCAGATACGCAGTATTTT. It encodes CSLPLSDTQYF.

This chain uses TRBV9 with TRBJ1-1; D may be TRBD1 (5 bases). The germline V and J ends were trimmed by 4 bases and 1 base, with 14 bases remaining between them. Germline V lookup: CDR1 SGDLS, CDR2 YYNGEE. The CDR3 loop spans 15 amino acids. CDR3 protein: CASSTGQGGNTEAFF. The CDR3 DNA is TGTGCCAGCAGCACCGGGCAGGGAGGGAACACTGAAGCTTTCTTT.

With regard to this clone: The sample holds other DNA sequences that translate to the same CDR3. This sequence joins TRBV10-1 and TRBJ1-2; 9 bases agree with TRBD1. V trimming: 6 bases; J trimming: 7 bases; junction bases outside the gene matches: 6. Germline loops: CDR1 WNHNN, CDR2 SYGVQD (reference sequence). CDR3 length equals 13 residues. The CDR3 sequence is CASSPGTGFGYTF. The CDR3 nucleotides read TGCGCCAGCAGCCCTGGGACAGGGTTTGGCTACACCTTC.

The count of this clone is one. The chain has TRBV5-6 and TRBJ2-7; maybe TRBD2 (6 bases). Germline V gene data show CDR1 as SGHDT and CDR2 as YYEEEE. V lost 4 bases, J lost 12 bases, and 14 bases lay in between. The CDR3 covers 11 residues. CDR3 amino acids: CASSGTGERYF. The CDR3 region has the DNA TGTGCCAGCAGCGGGACGGGGGAACGGTACTTC.

The chain uses TRBV19 and TRBJ1-2, with 8 positions matching TRBD1. The V gene end was trimmed by 10 bases and the J gene end by 4 bases; junction bases not matched to a gene: 5. The CDR3 length is 12 residues. Per the germline V gene, CDR1 is LNHDA and CDR2 is SQIVND (reference sequence). The CDR3 sequence is CATGQGGYGYTF. CDR3 DNA: TGTGCCACCGGACAGGGAGGCTATGGCTACACCTTC.

The J gene is TRBJ2-1, the V gene TRBV3-1 (or the pseudogene TRBV3-2); D is uncertain. The CDR3 spans 12 residues. In germline, CDR1 is LGHDT, CDR2 YNNKEL (reference sequence). V was shortened by 5 bases and J by 12 bases, with 14 bases between the two germline ends. The CDR3 DNA is TGTGCCAGCAGCGCGTCCGCGGTGGGGCAGTTCTTC. Amino acids: CASSASAVGQFF.

This clone was counted only a few times. V and J are TRBV19 and TRBJ1-4, with 9 bases matching TRBD1. V was clipped by 6 bases and J by 0 bases; unmatched bases: 5. CDR1 is LNHDA and CDR2 is SQIVND in the germline V gene (reference sequence). CDR3 size: 16 residues. The CDR3 reads CASRQGAIATNEKLFF. The CDR3 nucleotides are TGTGCCAGTAGACAGGGGGCTATTGCAACTAATGAAAAACTGTTTTTT.